The 5 T cell receptor beta chains below all came from one sample that was sequenced in a study of T cells after yellow fever vaccination (dated by TCRdb to the late 2010s). The treatment or condition label corresponds to: live attenuated yellow fever vaccine strain. Receptors were amplified or captured by 5' RACE. For sequencing, an Illumina NovaSeq 6000 was employed. TCRdb passed the public sequencing reads through fastp at Q25 and MiXCR, retaining productive beta sequences. Every CDR3 protein is listed once, alongside the most common genes and DNA of its rows. This sample holds around 310,000 distinct CDR3 sequences; around 4.5% were observed only once. The ten largest account for just under 20% of the sample. The source was PBMCs, collected 15 days after the yellow fever booster vaccination. The source is a young man who received the YFV17D yellow fever vaccine.

The V gene is TRBV12-5, the J gene TRBJ1-1; D might be TRBD1 (5 bases). Trimming took off 6 bases at V and 2 bases at J, with 22 bases between the two ends. This CDR3 region has 17 residues. Germline CDR1 LGHNT, CDR2 FRNRAP. The CDR3: CASGRAYDRRGNTEAFF. For the CDR3, the DNA is TGTGCTAGTGGCCGCGCATACGACAGAAGGGGAAACACTGAAGCTTTCTTT.

This clonotype occurred a few times. The chain carries TRBV4-3 and TRBJ2-3; D perhaps matches TRBD2 (6 bases). Trimming stripped 0 bases from V and 8 bases from J, with 18 bases between. The CDR3 runs 16 residues. In germline, CDR1 is LGHNA, CDR2 YSLEER. As DNA, the CDR3 is TGCGCCAGCAGCCAAGATACGCGGGGCCTGTCCAGTACGCAGTATTTT. It codes for CASSQDTRGLSSTQYF.

The table lists this clonotype with many counts. The V gene is TRBV7-2, the J gene TRBJ1-1, with 7 bases identical to TRBD1. Germline assignment: CDR1 SGHTA and CDR2 FQGNSA. This CDR3 is 14 amino acids long. V shed 4 bases, J shed 1 base, and the junction held 3 bases outside the gene matches. CDR3 in amino acids: CASSSRGRNTEAFF. DNA of the CDR3: TGTGCCAGCAGCTCCAGGGGGAGGAACACTGAAGCTTTCTTT. The complete variable domain, with remaining parts taken from reference TRBV7-2 and TRBJ1-1, reads GAGVSQSPSNKVTEKGKDVELRCDPISGHTALYWYRQSLGQGLEFLIYFQGNSAPDKSGLPSDRFSAERTGGSVSTLTIQRTQQEDSAVYLCASSSRGRNTEAFFGQGTRLTVV.

This clonotype has ten or more counts. The chain employs TRBV28 and TRBJ2-3, with a possible D match to TRBD2 (6 bases). Between the trimmed V and J ends, which lost 4 bases and 0 bases, there was a span of 14 bases. The CDR3 loop spans 16 amino acids. In germline, CDR1 is MDHEN, CDR2 SYDVKM. CDR3 protein: CASSSYPGTSTDTQYF. The CDR3 DNA sequence: TGTGCCAGCAGTTCGTATCCCGGGACTAGCACAGATACGCAGTATTTT.

This clonotype was seen many times. The genes are TRBV7-2 and TRBJ2-2; 8 positions agree with TRBD1. The ends lost 4 bases at V and 0 bases at J; junction bases unmatched: 7. Looked up from germline, CDR1 is SGHTA and CDR2 is FQGNSA. This CDR3 contains 17 residues. CDR3 loop: CASSSRRQGSNTGELFF. The CDR3 nucleotides read TGTGCCAGCAGCTCCCGTCGACAGGGGTCGAACACCGGGGAGCTGTTTTTT. Full variable domain (remainder filled in from reference TRBV7-2 and TRBJ2-2): GAGVSQSPSNKVTEKGKDVELRCDPISGHTALYWYRQSLGQGLEFLIYFQGNSAPDKSGLPSDRFSAERTGGSVSTLTIQRTQQEDSAVYLCASSSRRQGSNTGELFFGEGSRLTVL.